This T cell receptor (beta chain) was found in a study of blood T cell repertoires in COVID-19. Study as a whole: From the United States, Italy and Spain came samples of acute and convalescent COVID-19. PBMCs, B-cell-depleted T cells, or T cells were the source of the cDNA or gDNA that made up the material.

V lost 5 bases to trimming and J lost 0 bases; unmatched junction nucleotides: 5. This CDR3 spans 16 amino acids. The V gene's germline CDR1 is SGHTA and CDR2 FQGNSA. Authors' methods: Amplification with reference gene primers provided the estimates of nucleated cell counts. The assay was immunoSEQ multiplex PCR, and TCRdb's table has in-frame clones only and misses some. V, J and clone size reflect that table, while D and trimming were determined from the DNA. This repertoire shows roughly 150,000 clones, more than 75% found once; its top ten account for over 2%. The sequenced sample consisted of peripheral blood. The receptor's source is a man in his forties or fifties who had recovered from COVID-19. The genes are TRBV7-2 and TRBJ2-1; 9 positions match TRBD1. CDR3 loop: CASSLGTGPSYNEQFF. CDR3 DNA: TGTGCCAGCAGCCTTGGGACAGGGCCCTCCTACAATGAGCAGTTCTTC.